This T cell receptor beta chain emerged from a study of control samples from healthy donors and cancer patients. Assay used: immunoSEQ multiplex PCR; TCRdb lists only in-frame clones, some missing. Found here are 170,000 or so clones, approximately 92% of them singletons; the top ten hold 1.2% to 1.5%. The source material was blood. The TCR comes from a man aged 25 to 40 in good health.

The CDR3 protein is CASSSGQPFQETQYF. In DNA form, the CDR3 reads TGCGCCAGCAGCTCCGGACAGCCCTTCCAAGAGACCCAGTACTTC. This chain joins TRBV5-1 and TRBJ2-5; maybe TRBD1 (6 bases). V was cut by 3 bases and J by 1 base, with 13 bases left in between. The germline CDR1 and CDR2 sequences are SGHRS and YFSETQ. The CDR3 is 15 residues long.